The following is a T cell receptor (beta chain) sequence with its context. Its antigen is as yet unknown. Sequenced by immunoSEQ multiplex PCR; TCRdb stores in-frame clones only, minus some. The data contain some 180,000 clones, 80% to 95% of them singletons. This sample is part of a study of T cell responses to AZD1222 COVID-19 vaccine. General study results and limits: The donors showed a predominance of white British ancestry and of females, with possible underestimation of clonal diversity. Compared with day 0, the breadth and depth of the Spike-specific TCR repertoire rose significantly after two doses of AZD1222. Repertoire sampling was restricted to post-peak T cell response timepoints. Within unmutated variant regions lay the reported targets of nearly half of spike-specific TCRs.

V was clipped by 4 bases and J by 4 bases, with 14 bases between them. The CDR3 has 14 residues. Germline V gene data show CDR1 as SGHNT and CDR2 as YYREEE (reference sequence). V is TRBV5-4 and J is TRBJ1-2; D remains unclear. Sequences were derived from peripheral blood, sampled on day 0 of AZD1222 vaccination. The TCR originated in an adult in good health. CDR3 in amino acids: CASSPAARGYGYTF. The DNA of the CDR3 is TGTGCCAGCAGCCCCGCTGCACGGGGCTATGGCTACACCTTC. Full variable domain (outside the CDR3, taken from reference TRBV5-4 and TRBJ1-2): ETGVTQSPTHLIKTRGQQVTLRCSSQSGHNTVSWYQQALGQGPQFIFQYYREEENGRGNFPPRFSGLQFPNYSSELNVNALELDDSALYLCASSPAARGYGYTFGSGTRLTVV.